Each of the 22 T cell receptor beta chains below was sequenced from the same sample in a study of STAT3 mutations in large granular lymphocyte leukemia. Using immunoSEQ multiplex PCR, the repertoire was profiled, and TCRdb retains in-frame clones only, with some absent. Here the sample spans about 9,200 clones, around 49% being singletons. For these receptors, no antigen is known. Findings of the study overall: Every T-LGLL patient had at least one immunodominant TCRbeta clonotype.

The sequenced sample was peripheral blood mononuclear cells. These receptor sequences come from a boy between 10 and 17 years old with T-cell large granular lymphocyte leukemia. Some clones in this sample may be carry-over from other donors' samples.

The chain uses TRBV29-1 and TRBJ1-1; D remains ambiguous. Germline CDR1 SQVTM, CDR2 ANQGSEA. The CDR3 sequence is 14 residues long. V lost 2 bases and J 3 bases, leaving 13 bases between the germline ends. The CDR3 sequence is CSVESGSDYTEAFF. CDR3 nucleotide sequence: TGCAGCGTTGAATCTGGGTCTGACTACACTGAAGCTTTCTTT. Full variable domain (outside the CDR3, taken from reference TRBV29-1 and TRBJ1-1): SAVISQKPSRDICQRGTSLTIQCQVDSQVTMMFWYRQQPGQSLTLIATANQGSEATYESGFVIDKFPISRPNLTFSTLTVSNMSPEDSSIYLCSVESGSDYTEAFFGQGTRLTVV.

The chain has TRBV4-2 and TRBJ1-5; D gene ambiguous. The CDR3 contains 15 residues. Germline values: CDR1 LGHNA, CDR2 YNFKEQ. Trimming removed 1 base at V and 3 bases at J, with 10 bases between. The CDR3 sequence: CASSQGRGNNQPQHF. The CDR3 bases are TGTGCCAGCAGCCAAGGTCGGGGAAACAATCAGCCCCAGCATTTT.

This chain uses TRBV9 with TRBJ2-3, with 7 nucleotides matching TRBD1. This CDR3 region has 15 residues. Per the germline V gene, CDR1 is SGDLS and CDR2 is YYNGEE. With V trimmed by 7 bases and J by 0 bases, 8 bases remained unmatched. The CDR3, as DNA: TGTGCCAGCCAGATTGGGACAGAGAGCACAGATACGCAGTATTTT. It codes for CASQIGTESTDTQYF.

This clone has only a few counts. The chain combines TRBV25-1 with TRBJ1-1; 7 positions agree with TRBD1. The CDR3 has 14 residues. Germline V gene sequence: CDR1 MGHDK, CDR2 SYGVNS. V trimming: 4 bases; J trimming: 4 bases; junction bases outside the gene matches: 6. The CDR3 DNA follows: TGTGCCAGCAGTGGAACACAGGGGCGCACTGAAGCTTTCTTT. It codes for CASSGTQGRTEAFF.

The genes are TRBV29-1 and TRBJ1-4; TRBD1 agrees at 7 bases. The germline gives CDR1 SQVTM, CDR2 ANQGSEA. The CDR3 covers 14 residues. J was trimmed by 8 bases and V by 5 bases; bases with no gene match: 11. The CDR3 sequence: CSVRPDREREKLFF. CDR3 nucleotide sequence: TGCAGCGTTCGCCCCGACAGGGAACGAGAAAAACTGTTTTTT.

The V gene is TRBV5-1, the J gene TRBJ2-7, with a possible D match to TRBD2 (6 bases). The germline V gene has CDR1 SGHRS and CDR2 YFSETQ. V was clipped by 4 bases and J by 2 bases, with 10 bases between them. This CDR3 has 13 residues. CDR3 coding DNA: TGCGCCAGCAGCGTGTCGGGAGCCTACGAGCAGTACTTC. Translating gives CASSVSGAYEQYF.

The chain's CDR3 is CASSFPGGLTGELFF. CDR3 DNA: TGCGCCAGCAGCTTCCCAGGGGGCCTGACCGGGGAGCTGTTTTTT. The rearrangement uses TRBV4-1 and TRBJ2-2; 8 bases match TRBD1. Germline trimming cut 5 bases from V and 5 bases from J; bases unmatched to any gene: 7. Germline V gene lookup returns CDR1 MGHRA and CDR2 YSYEKL. The CDR3 loop spans 15 amino acids.

J is TRBJ2-7 and V is TRBV7-8, with D unclear. This CDR3 has 12 amino acids. Germline V gene lookup returns CDR1 SGHVS and CDR2 FQNEAQ. V lost 5 bases and J lost 0, with 5 bases in between. The CDR3 DNA reads TGTGCCAGCAGCGGCAGCTCCTACGAGCAGTACTTC. Its translation is CASSGSSYEQYF.

The chain recombines TRBV5-1 with TRBJ1-5; D is perhaps TRBD1 (6 bases). The CDR3 length is 16 residues. Trimming removed 0 bases at V and 1 base at J, with 11 bases between. Germline V lookup: CDR1 SGHRS, CDR2 YFSETQ. The CDR3 reads CASSLDGGLSNQPQHF. The CDR3 coding sequence is TGCGCCAGCAGCTTGGATGGGGGGCTGAGCAATCAGCCCCAGCATTTT.

The rearrangement joins TRBV4-1 to TRBJ1-6; a possible D gene is TRBD1 (5 bases). Trimming took 1 base from V and 7 from J, leaving 14 bases between them. CDR1 and CDR2 from the germline V gene are MGHRA and YSYEKL. This CDR3 contains 16 residues. The CDR3, as DNA: TGCGCCAGCAGCCAAGTTGCAGGGCGCAGGAATTCACCCCTCCACTTT. This sequence encodes CASSQVAGRRNSPLHF.

The chain links TRBV13 to TRBJ2-5; tentatively, D is TRBD1 or TRBD2 (5 bases each). Germline CDR1 is PRHDT and CDR2 is FYEKMQ (reference sequence). This CDR3 comprises 12 residues. V was trimmed by 3 bases and J by 4 bases, leaving 6 bases between them. The CDR3 sequence: CASSLGRETQYF. The DNA of the CDR3 is TGTGCCAGCAGCTTGGGACGAGAGACCCAGTACTTC.

The rearrangement uses TRBV29-1 and TRBJ1-1, with D perhaps matching TRBD1 (6 bases). Trimming pared 1 base from V and 1 base from J, leaving 10 bases between. The CDR3 runs to 14 residues. The germline CDR1 and CDR2 sequences are SQVTM and ANQGSEA. The CDR3 region is CSVEATTGNTEAFF. The CDR3 DNA is TGCAGCGTTGAAGCCACGACAGGGAACACTGAAGCTTTCTTT.

This sequence joins TRBV5-1 and TRBJ2-7; 7 nucleotides match TRBD2. The ends lost 4 bases at V and 5 bases at J; junction bases unmatched: 9. The germline gives CDR1 SGHRS, CDR2 YFSETQ. This CDR3 spans 14 amino acids. CDR3 bases: TGCGCCAGCAGCGATAGAAAGGGAGGGGACGAGCAGTACTTC. This sequence encodes CASSDRKGGDEQYF.

In this sample, this clone turned up once. CDR3 sequence: CASTPSGYNEQFF. The CDR3 DNA follows: TGTGCCAGCACTCCTAGCGGCTACAATGAGCAGTTCTTC. The V and J genes are TRBV6-1 and TRBJ2-1, with 7 positions matching TRBD2. This CDR3 has 13 residues. With 7 bases clipped from V and 3 bases from J, the junction kept 3 bases outside the gene matches. CDR1 and CDR2 from the germline V gene are MNHNS and SASEGT.

V gene TRBV27 combines with J gene TRBJ2-1, with D perhaps TRBD2 (5 bases). This CDR3 is 12 amino acids long. V dropped 7 bases and J dropped 6 bases, with 10 bases sitting between them. Germline loops: CDR1 MNHEY, CDR2 SMNVEV (reference sequence). The CDR3 DNA is TGTGCCAGCAAAGGAGGTCGCAATGAGCAGTTCTTC. Residues: CASKGGRNEQFF.

The rearrangement joins TRBV5-1 to TRBJ2-3; D perhaps matches TRBD2 (7 bases). V lost 1 base, J lost 3 bases, and 27 bases lay in between. CDR3 size: 20 residues. Germline values: CDR1 SGHRS, CDR2 YFSETQ. CDR3 sequence: CASSLSSPFVQGRATDTQYF. Here the CDR3 DNA reads TGCGCCAGCAGCTTGTCCTCACCGTTCGTGCAGGGGAGGGCGACAGATACGCAGTATTTT.

V usage is TRBV13 and J usage is TRBJ1-1; D is perhaps TRBD1 (5 bases). The CDR3 length is 14 residues. V lost 2 bases to trimming and J lost 4 bases, with 11 bases between them. Germline V gene sequence: CDR1 PRHDT, CDR2 FYEKMQ (reference sequence). In DNA, the CDR3 is TGTGCCAGCAGCTTATGGCAGGGCAGCACTGAAGCTTTCTTT. As protein: CASSLWQGSTEAFF. Full variable domain (missing parts from reference TRBV13 and TRBJ1-1): AAGVIQSPRHLIKEKRETATLKCYPIPRHDTVYWYQQGPGQDPQFLISFYEKMQSDKGSIPDRFSAQQFSDYHSELNMSSLELGDSALYFCASSLWQGSTEAFFGQGTRLTVV.

This chain uses TRBV18 with TRBJ2-3; D not resolved. Germline-derived CDR1 and CDR2 are KGHSH and LQKENI. Trimming took off 1 base at V and 4 bases at J, with 6 bases between the two ends. This CDR3 is 13 amino acids long. The CDR3 reads CASSPLGPDTQYF. CDR3 nucleotides: TGTGCCAGCTCACCACTAGGACCAGATACGCAGTATTTT.

This chain links TRBV30 with TRBJ1-6, with TRBD1 matching over 7 bases. Unmatched junction bases numbered 16, after V lost 3 bases and J lost 8 bases. Germline values: CDR1 GTSNPN, CDR2 SVGIG (reference sequence). The CDR3 spans 17 residues. The DNA of the CDR3 is TGTGCCTGGAGAGCTAGGGCGTTGACAGGGTGGGATTCACCCCTCCACTTT. Translation gives CAWRARALTGWDSPLHF.

This chain joins TRBV25-1 and TRBJ2-3, with unresolved D. The germline V gene encodes CDR1 MGHDK and CDR2 SYGVNS. This CDR3 is built from 16 residues. The germline V and J ends were trimmed by 4 bases and 2 bases, with 16 bases remaining between them. CDR3 loop: CASSGFRLSLTDTQYF. Here the CDR3 DNA reads TGTGCCAGCAGTGGATTCAGGCTTAGCCTCACAGATACGCAGTATTTT.

V usage is TRBV5-1 and J usage is TRBJ2-5; 9 bases agree with TRBD1. The CDR3 length is 16 residues. V lost 4 bases to trimming and J lost 3 bases; unmatched junction nucleotides: 10. Germline values: CDR1 SGHRS, CDR2 YFSETQ. The CDR3 region is CASSPTPGQGKETQYF. CDR3 bases: TGCGCCAGCAGCCCAACCCCGGGACAGGGTAAAGAGACCCAGTACTTC.

This chain links TRBV27 with TRBJ1-5; D remains unclear. CDR1 is MNHEY and CDR2 is SMNVEV in the germline V gene (reference sequence). V shed 5 bases and J shed 0 bases, with 5 bases lying between them. This CDR3 has 13 amino acids. CDR3 sequence (DNA): TGTGCCAGCAGTCCGTATAGCAATCAGCCCCAGCATTTT. Translating it yields CASSPYSNQPQHF.